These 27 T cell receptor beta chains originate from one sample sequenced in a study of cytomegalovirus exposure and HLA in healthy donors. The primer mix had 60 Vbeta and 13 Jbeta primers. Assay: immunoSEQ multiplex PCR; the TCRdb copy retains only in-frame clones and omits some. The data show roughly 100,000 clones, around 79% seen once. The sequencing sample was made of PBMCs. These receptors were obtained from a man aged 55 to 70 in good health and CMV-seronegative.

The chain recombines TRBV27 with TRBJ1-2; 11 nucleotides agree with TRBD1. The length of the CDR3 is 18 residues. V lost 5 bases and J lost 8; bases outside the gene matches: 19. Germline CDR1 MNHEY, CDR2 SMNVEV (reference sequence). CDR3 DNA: TGTGCCAGCAGTCCTCCTCCCGGGACAGGGGGGATACTGGGAGGCTACACCTTC. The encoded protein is CASSPPPGTGGILGGYTF.

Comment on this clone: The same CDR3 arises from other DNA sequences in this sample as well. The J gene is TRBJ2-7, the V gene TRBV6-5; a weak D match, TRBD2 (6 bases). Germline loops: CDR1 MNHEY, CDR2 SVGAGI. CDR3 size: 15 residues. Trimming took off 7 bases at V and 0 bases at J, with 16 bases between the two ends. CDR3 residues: CASTPGVMGSYEQYF. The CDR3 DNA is TGTGCCAGCACCCCGGGGGTTATGGGCTCCTACGAGCAGTACTTC.

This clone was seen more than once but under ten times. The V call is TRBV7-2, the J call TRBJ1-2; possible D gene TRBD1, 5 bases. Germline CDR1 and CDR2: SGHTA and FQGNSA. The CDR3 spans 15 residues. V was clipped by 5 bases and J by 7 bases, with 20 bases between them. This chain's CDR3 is CASSQGRTNTFGYTF. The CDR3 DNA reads TGTGCCAGCAGCCAAGGGAGGACAAACACCTTTGGCTACACCTTC.

DNA for the CDR3: TGTGCCAGCAGCTCGGACAGGATGAACACCGGGGAGCTGTTTTTT. Protein product: CASSSDRMNTGELFF. This sequence joins TRBV7-6 and TRBJ2-2, with TRBD1 identical over 7 bases. Looked up from germline, CDR1 is SGHVS and CDR2 is FNYEAQ. This CDR3 has 15 amino acids. V trimming: 4 bases; J trimming: 1 base; junction bases outside the gene matches: 3.

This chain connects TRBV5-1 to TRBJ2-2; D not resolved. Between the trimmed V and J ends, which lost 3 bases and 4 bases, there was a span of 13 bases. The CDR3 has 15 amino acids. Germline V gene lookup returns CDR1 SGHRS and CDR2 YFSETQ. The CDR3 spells CASSSQEVGTGELFF. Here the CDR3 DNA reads TGCGCCAGCAGCTCGCAAGAGGTCGGCACCGGGGAGCTGTTTTTT.

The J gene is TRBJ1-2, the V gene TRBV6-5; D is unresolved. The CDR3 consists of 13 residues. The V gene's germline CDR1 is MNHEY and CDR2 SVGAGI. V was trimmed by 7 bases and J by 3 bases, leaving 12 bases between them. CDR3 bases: TGTGCCAGCACCGAGTCCCTGGACTATGGCTACACCTTC. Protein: CASTESLDYGYTF.

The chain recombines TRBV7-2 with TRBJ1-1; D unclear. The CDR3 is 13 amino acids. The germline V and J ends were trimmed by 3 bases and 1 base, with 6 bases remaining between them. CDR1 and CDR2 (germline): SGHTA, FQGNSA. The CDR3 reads CASSFRGNTEAFF. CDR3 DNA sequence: TGTGCCAGCAGCTTTCGGGGGAACACTGAAGCTTTCTTT.

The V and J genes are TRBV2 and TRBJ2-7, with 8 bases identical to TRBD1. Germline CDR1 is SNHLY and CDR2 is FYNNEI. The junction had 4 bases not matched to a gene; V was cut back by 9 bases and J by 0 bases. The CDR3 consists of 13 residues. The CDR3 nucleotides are TGTGCCAGTAACAGGGGGGACTCCTACGAGCAGTACGTC. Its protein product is CASNRGDSYEQYV.

DNA of the CDR3: TGCAGCGTTGAACAAGGGACAGGGGGTGAGGCAGATACGCAGTATTTT. It translates to CSVEQGTGGEADTQYF. The V call is TRBV29-1, the J call TRBJ2-3, with 11 bases matching TRBD1. The germline V gene has CDR1 SQVTM and CDR2 ANQGSEA. Germline trimming cut 2 bases from V and 4 bases from J; bases unmatched to any gene: 8. This CDR3 has 16 amino acids.

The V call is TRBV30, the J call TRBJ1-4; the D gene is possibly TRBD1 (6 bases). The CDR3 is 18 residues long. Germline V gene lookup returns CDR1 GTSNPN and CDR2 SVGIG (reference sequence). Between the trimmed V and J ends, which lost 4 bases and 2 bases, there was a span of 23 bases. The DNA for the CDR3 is TGTGCCTGGACCCCCCTCCGCCAGGGGATCCCCACTAATGAAAAACTGTTTTTT. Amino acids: CAWTPLRQGIPTNEKLFF.

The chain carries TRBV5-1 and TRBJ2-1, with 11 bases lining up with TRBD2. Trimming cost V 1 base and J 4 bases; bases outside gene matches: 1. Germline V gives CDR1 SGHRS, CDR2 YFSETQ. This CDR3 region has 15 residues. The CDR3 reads CASSLTSGSYNEQFF. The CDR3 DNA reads TGCGCCAGCAGCTTGACTAGCGGGAGTTACAATGAGCAGTTCTTC. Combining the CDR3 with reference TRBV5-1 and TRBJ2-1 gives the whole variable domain KAGVTQTPRYLIKTRGQQVTLSCSPISGHRSVSWYQQTPGQGLQFLFEYFSETQRNKGNFPGRFSGRQFSNSRSEMNVSTLELGDSALYLCASSLTSGSYNEQFFGPGTRLTVL.

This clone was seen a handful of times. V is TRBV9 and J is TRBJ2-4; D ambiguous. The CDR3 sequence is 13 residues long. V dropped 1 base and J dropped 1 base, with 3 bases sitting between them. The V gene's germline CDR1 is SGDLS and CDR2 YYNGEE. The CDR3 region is CASSVSAKNIQYF. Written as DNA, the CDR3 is TGTGCCAGCAGCGTAAGCGCCAAAAACATTCAGTACTTC.

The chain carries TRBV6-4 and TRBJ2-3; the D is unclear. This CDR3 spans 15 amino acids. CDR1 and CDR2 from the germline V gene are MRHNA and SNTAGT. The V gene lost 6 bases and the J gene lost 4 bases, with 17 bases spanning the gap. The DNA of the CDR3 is TGTGCCAGCAGAGTAGACCCAAGGAGCGCAGATACGCAGTATTTT. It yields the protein CASRVDPRSADTQYF.

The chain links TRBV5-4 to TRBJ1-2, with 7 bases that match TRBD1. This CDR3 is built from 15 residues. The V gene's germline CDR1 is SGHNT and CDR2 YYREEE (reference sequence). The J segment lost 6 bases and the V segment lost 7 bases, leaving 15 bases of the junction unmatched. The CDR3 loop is CASSSRGRGQDGYTF. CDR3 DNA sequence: TGTGCCAGCTCCTCAAGAGGAAGGGGGCAGGATGGCTACACCTTC.

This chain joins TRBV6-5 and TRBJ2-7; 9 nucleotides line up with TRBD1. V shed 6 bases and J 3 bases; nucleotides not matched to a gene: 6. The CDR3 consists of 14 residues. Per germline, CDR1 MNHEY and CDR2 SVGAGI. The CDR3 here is CASSRDRGSYEQYF. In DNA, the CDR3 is TGTGCCAGCAGCCGTGACAGGGGGAGCTACGAGCAGTACTTC.

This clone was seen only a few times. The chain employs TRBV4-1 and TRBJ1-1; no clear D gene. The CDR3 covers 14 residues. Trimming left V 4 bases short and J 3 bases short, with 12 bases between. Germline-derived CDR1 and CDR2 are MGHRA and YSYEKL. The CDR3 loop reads CASSLSRGYTEAFF. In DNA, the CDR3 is TGCGCCAGCAGCCTGTCCCGGGGTTACACTGAAGCTTTCTTT.

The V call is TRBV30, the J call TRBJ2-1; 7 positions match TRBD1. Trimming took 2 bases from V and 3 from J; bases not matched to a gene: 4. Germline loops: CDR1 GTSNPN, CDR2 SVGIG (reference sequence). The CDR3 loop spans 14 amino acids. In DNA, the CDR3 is TGTGCCTGGAGTAACAGGGGATTCTACAATGAGCAGTTCTTC. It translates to CAWSNRGFYNEQFF. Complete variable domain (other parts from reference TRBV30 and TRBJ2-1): SQTIHQWPATLVQPVGSPLSLECTVEGTSNPNLYWYRQAAGRGLQLLFYSVGIGQISSEVPQNLSASRPQDRQFILSSKKLLLSDSGFYLCAWSNRGFYNEQFFGPGTRLTVL.

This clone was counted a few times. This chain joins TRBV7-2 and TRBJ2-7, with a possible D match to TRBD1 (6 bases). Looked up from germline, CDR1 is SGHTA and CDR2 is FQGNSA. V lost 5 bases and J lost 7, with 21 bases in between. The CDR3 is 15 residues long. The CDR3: CASSLKAGQIKEQYF. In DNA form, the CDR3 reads TGTGCCAGCAGCCTCAAGGCCGGACAGATCAAAGAGCAGTACTTC.

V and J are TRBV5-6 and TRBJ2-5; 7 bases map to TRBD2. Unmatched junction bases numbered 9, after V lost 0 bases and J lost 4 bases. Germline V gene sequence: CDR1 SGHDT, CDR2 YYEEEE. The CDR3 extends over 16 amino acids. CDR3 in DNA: TGTGCCAGCAGCTTGGTGGGGACTGGGGAGGGAGAGACCCAGTACTTC. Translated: CASSLVGTGEGETQYF.

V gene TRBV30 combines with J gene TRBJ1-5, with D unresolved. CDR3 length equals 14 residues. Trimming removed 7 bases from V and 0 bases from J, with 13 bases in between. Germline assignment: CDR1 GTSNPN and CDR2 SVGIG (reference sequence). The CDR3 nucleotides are TGTGCCTCCTCACTCACGTATAGCAATCAGCCCCAGCATTTT. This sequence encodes CASSLTYSNQPQHF. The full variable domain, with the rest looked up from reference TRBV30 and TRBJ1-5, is SQTIHQWPATLVQPVGSPLSLECTVEGTSNPNLYWYRQAAGRGLQLLFYSVGIGQISSEVPQNLSASRPQDRQFILSSKKLLLSDSGFYLCASSLTYSNQPQHFGDGTRLSIL.

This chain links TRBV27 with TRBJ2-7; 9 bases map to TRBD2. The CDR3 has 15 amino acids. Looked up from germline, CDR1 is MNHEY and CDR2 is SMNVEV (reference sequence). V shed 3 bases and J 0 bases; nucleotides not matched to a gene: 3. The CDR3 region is CASSFSGGSSYEQYF. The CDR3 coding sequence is TGTGCCAGCAGTTTCAGCGGGGGGAGCTCCTACGAGCAGTACTTC.

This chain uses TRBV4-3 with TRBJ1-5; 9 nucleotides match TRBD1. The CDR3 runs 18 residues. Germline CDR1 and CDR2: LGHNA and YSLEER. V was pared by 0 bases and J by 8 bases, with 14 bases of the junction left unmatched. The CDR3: CASSQDYDRGWGSEPQHF. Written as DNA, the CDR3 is TGCGCCAGCAGCCAAGATTATGACAGGGGGTGGGGGAGTGAGCCCCAGCATTTT.

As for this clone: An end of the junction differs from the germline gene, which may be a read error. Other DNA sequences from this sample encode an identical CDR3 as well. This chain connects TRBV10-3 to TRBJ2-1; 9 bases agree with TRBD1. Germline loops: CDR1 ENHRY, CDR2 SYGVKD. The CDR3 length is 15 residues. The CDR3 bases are TGTGCCATCAGTTCCACAGGGGGCGCACACAACGAGCAGTTCTTC. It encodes CAISSTGGAHNEQFF.

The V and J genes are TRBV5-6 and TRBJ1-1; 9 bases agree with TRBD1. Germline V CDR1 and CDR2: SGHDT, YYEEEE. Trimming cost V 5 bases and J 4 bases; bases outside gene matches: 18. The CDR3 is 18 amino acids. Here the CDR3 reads CASSPNRGLGGFGTEAFF. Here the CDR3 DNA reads TGTGCCAGCAGTCCGAACAGGGGGCTGGGAGGGTTTGGCACTGAAGCTTTCTTT.

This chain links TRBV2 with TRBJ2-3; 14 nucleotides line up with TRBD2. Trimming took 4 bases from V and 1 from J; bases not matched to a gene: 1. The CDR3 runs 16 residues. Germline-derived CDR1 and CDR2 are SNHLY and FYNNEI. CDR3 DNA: TGTGCCAGCAGTGGGGGACTAGCGGGGGGCACAGATACGCAGTATTTT. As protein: CASSGGLAGGTDTQYF. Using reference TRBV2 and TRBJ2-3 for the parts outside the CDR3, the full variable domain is EPEVTQTPSHQVTQMGQEVILRCVPISNHLYFYWYRQILGQKVEFLVSFYNNEISEKSEIFDDQFSVERPDGSNFTLKIRSTKLEDSAMYFCASSGGLAGGTDTQYFGPGTRLTVL.

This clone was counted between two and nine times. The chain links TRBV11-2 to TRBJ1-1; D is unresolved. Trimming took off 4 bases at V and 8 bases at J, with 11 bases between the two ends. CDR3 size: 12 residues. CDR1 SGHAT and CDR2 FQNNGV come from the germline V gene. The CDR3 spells CASSYRGLEAFF. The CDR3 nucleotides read TGTGCCAGCAGCTACCGGGGTCTCGAAGCTTTCTTT.

The CDR3 reads CASLFGGARRRRSDTQYF. CDR3 bases: TGTGCCAGCCTGTTCGGCGGAGCCCGACGGAGGAGGTCAGATACGCAGTATTTT. This chain uses TRBV2 with TRBJ2-3; D might be TRBD2 (5 bases). This CDR3 spans 18 amino acids. Trimming pared 8 bases from V and 4 bases from J, leaving 28 bases between. CDR1 is SNHLY and CDR2 is FYNNEI in the germline V gene.